A single sample is the source of the 23 T cell receptor beta chains below, sequenced in a study of T cell repertoires in cytomegalovirus infection. TCRdb itself ran the reads through MiXCR, one entry per CDR3 protein. The table has approximately 1,000,000 distinct CDR3 sequences, roughly a third seen once. Their recognized antigens are unknown. Sequenced here: cultured CD8+ T cells from PBMCs, sampled from culture after CMV antigen stimulation. These receptors came from a human donor in good health (CMV status not recorded). Some clones in this sample may be carry-over from other donors' samples.

CDR3 sequence: CASEGQGRAGELFF. The CDR3 DNA is TGTGCCAGCGAAGGACAGGGGAGGGCCGGGGAGCTGTTTTTT. This sequence joins TRBV7-9 and TRBJ2-2; 9 bases fit TRBD1. The CDR3 loop spans 14 amino acids. Per the germline V gene, CDR1 is SEHNR and CDR2 is FQNEAQ (reference sequence). The V segment lost 8 bases and the J segment 6 bases; nucleotides outside the gene matches: 7.

The gene calls are TRBV12-5 and TRBJ2-1; TRBD1 matches at 7 bases. This CDR3 has 16 amino acids. The V segment lost 6 bases and the J segment 0 bases; nucleotides outside the gene matches: 8. The germline V gene encodes CDR1 LGHNT and CDR2 FRNRAP. In nucleotides, the CDR3 is TGTGCTAGTGGCACCACCGCAGGGGGCTCCTACAATGAGCAGTTCTTC. Encoded protein: CASGTTAGGSYNEQFF.

This clonotype appeared a few times. The chain is built from TRBV27 and TRBJ2-1; D call uncertain. Germline CDR1 is MNHEY and CDR2 is SMNVEV (reference sequence). CDR3 length equals 13 residues. The V end was cut by 2 bases, the J end by 10 bases, with 12 bases between. The CDR3 bases are TGTGCCAGCAGTTTAGCATCGAGCCTCGAGCAGTTCTTC. Translating gives CASSLASSLEQFF.

The chain has TRBV2 and TRBJ1-3; D unclear. Germline lookup yields CDR1 SNHLY and CDR2 FYNNEI. Trimming removed 7 bases from V and 3 bases from J, with 7 bases in between. This CDR3 is built from 12 residues. CDR3 nucleotides: TGTGCCAGCACCCGGGATGGAAACACCATATATTTT. It yields the protein CASTRDGNTIYF. The whole variable domain, remainder taken from reference TRBV2 and TRBJ1-3, is EPEVTQTPSHQVTQMGQEVILRCVPISNHLYFYWYRQILGQKVEFLVSFYNNEISEKSEIFDDQFSVERPDGSNFTLKIRSTKLEDSAMYFCASTRDGNTIYFGEGSWLTVV.

This clonotype was recorded a few times. The J gene is TRBJ1-1, the V gene TRBV4-3; D is ambiguous. Trimming pared 4 bases from V and 4 bases from J, leaving 16 bases between. This CDR3 comprises 15 residues. Looked up from germline, CDR1 is LGHNA and CDR2 is YSLEER. CDR3 nucleotide sequence: TGCGCCAGCAGCCCCAAGCCGGGAGCGGGCACTGAAGCTTTCTTT. This gives the protein CASSPKPGAGTEAFF.

V gene TRBV11-2 combines with J gene TRBJ2-7, with TRBD1 identical over 7 bases. In germline, CDR1 is SGHAT, CDR2 FQNNGV. The trim removed 2 bases at V and 3 bases at J, leaving 7 bases unmatched. The length of the CDR3 is 15 residues. CDR3 in amino acids: CASSLTDRRFYEQYV. DNA of the CDR3: TGTGCCAGCAGCTTAACGGACAGGCGTTTCTACGAGCAGTACGTC.

As to this clonotype: Here the CDR3 omits its conserved ending phenylalanine or tryptophan, so a read error is the likely source. The chain has TRBV7-6 and TRBJ2-7; 9 bases are a match to TRBD2. V lost 5 bases to trimming and J lost 0 bases; unmatched junction nucleotides: 8. CDR1 and CDR2 (germline): SGHVS, FNYEAQ. The CDR3 loop spans 16 amino acids. Here the CDR3 DNA reads TGTGCCAGCAGCCAACCCGGACTAGCGAACTCCTACGAGCAGTACTCC. Translation: CASSQPGLANSYEQYS.

The rearrangement uses TRBV4-2 and TRBJ1-1; no clear D. The V end lost 1 base, the J end lost 0 bases, and 9 bases lay between the germline ends. Germline assignment: CDR1 LGHNA and CDR2 YNFKEQ. The CDR3 is 15 amino acids. CDR3 sequence: CASSQVLEMNTEAFF. CDR3 DNA: TGTGCCAGCAGCCAAGTACTGGAGATGAACACTGAAGCTTTCTTT.

V gene TRBV6-6 combines with J gene TRBJ1-2; 8 nucleotides line up with TRBD1. Germline CDR1 reads MNHNY; CDR2 reads SVGAGI (reference sequence). V dropped 7 bases and J dropped 4; count of bases not matched to a gene: 11. The CDR3 has 15 residues. The CDR3, as DNA: TGTGCCAGCACTCCGACAGGGGCTTCTATCTATGGCTACACCTTC. Its protein product is CASTPTGASIYGYTF.

This clonotype was counted ten times or more. V is TRBV7-8 and J is TRBJ1-1; D might be TRBD1 (5 bases). CDR3 length: 14 amino acids. V lost 2 bases, J lost 4 bases, and 11 bases lay in between. The germline gives CDR1 SGHVS, CDR2 FQNEAQ. The CDR3 DNA reads as TGTGCCAGCAGCTTATTTCGGCAGGGCACTGAAGCTTTCTTT. This encodes CASSLFRQGTEAFF.

This clonotype turned up a few times. The chain couples TRBV4-3 to TRBJ2-5; D is perhaps TRBD1 or TRBD2 (6 bases each). V was shortened by 1 base and J by 1 base, with 10 bases between the two germline ends. CDR3 size: 15 residues. In germline, CDR1 is LGHNA, CDR2 YSLEER. CDR3 region: CASSQGTGAQETQYF. CDR3 DNA sequence: TGCGCCAGCAGCCAAGGCACGGGGGCCCAAGAGACCCAGTACTTC.

The rearrangement uses TRBV6-1 and TRBJ2-7; possible D gene TRBD1, 6 bases. Germline CDR1 and CDR2: MNHNS and SASEGT. The ends were cut back, 4 bases at V and 2 bases at J, with 24 bases in the middle. The CDR3 is 18 residues long. CDR3 residues: CASSAQQGPFEYPYEQYV. CDR3 in DNA: TGTGCCAGCAGTGCTCAACAGGGCCCTTTCGAATATCCCTACGAGCAGTACGTC.

This clonotype was detected a few times. The genes are TRBV20-1 and TRBJ2-5, with D tentatively TRBD2 (5 bases). CDR3 length: 14 amino acids. Germline V gene data show CDR1 as DFQATT and CDR2 as SNEGSKA (reference sequence). Deletions cut 1 base from V and 5 bases from J, with 14 bases between. In DNA, the CDR3 is TGCAGTGCTAGAGGAACTAGTTCCCATGAGACCCAGTACTTC. Translating it yields CSARGTSSHETQYF.

This clonotype was counted once. V gene TRBV2 combines with J gene TRBJ2-7, with TRBD1 as a possible D gene (5 bases). The V end lost 5 bases, the J end lost 5 bases, and 19 bases lay between the germline ends. The CDR3 totals 15 residues. Germline CDR1 is SNHLY and CDR2 is FYNNEI. Written as DNA, the CDR3 is TGTGCCAGCAGTTCCCCCCTGGGTAGCAGGGACGAGCAGTACTTC. Its protein product is CASSSPLGSRDEQYF.

V is TRBV11-2 and J is TRBJ1-1; D is ambiguous. Germline lookup yields CDR1 SGHAT and CDR2 FQNNGV. This CDR3 spans 18 amino acids. Trimming took 1 base from V and 3 from J, leaving 21 bases between them. The CDR3 sequence is CASSLVSSGGLPYTEAFF. CDR3 sequence (DNA): TGTGCCAGCAGCTTAGTATCTTCGGGAGGGCTTCCATACACTGAAGCTTTCTTT.

The rearrangement links TRBV27 to TRBJ2-1, with 8 bases that match TRBD1. The germline gives CDR1 MNHEY, CDR2 SMNVEV (reference sequence). This CDR3 region has 14 residues. With 4 bases clipped from V and 3 bases from J, the junction kept 2 bases outside the gene matches. The CDR3 reads CASSWTGIYNEQFF. The CDR3 DNA reads TGTGCCAGCAGTTGGACAGGGATCTACAATGAGCAGTTCTTC.

The chain employs TRBV7-9 and TRBJ2-7; D possibly corresponds to TRBD1 (6 bases). Trimming took off 7 bases at V and 5 bases at J, with 12 bases between the two ends. This CDR3 has 12 amino acids. Germline assignment: CDR1 SEHNR and CDR2 FQNEAQ (reference sequence). DNA for the CDR3: TGTGCCAGCAATAGGGGGTACGACGAGCAGTACTTC. Its protein product is CASNRGYDEQYF.

This clonotype came up a few times. This chain links TRBV19 with TRBJ1-1; 7 bases map to TRBD1. CDR1 and CDR2 (germline): LNHDA, SQIVND (reference sequence). There are 15 residues in the CDR3. V dropped 1 base and J dropped 1; count of bases not matched to a gene: 3. As DNA, the CDR3 is TGTGCCAGTAGTATAGCCGGGACAGCGAACACTGAAGCTTTCTTT. Its protein product is CASSIAGTANTEAFF.

The sample holds a few counts of this clonotype. This rearrangement joins TRBV9 to TRBJ2-1, with 7 bases lining up with TRBD1. Germline V gene data show CDR1 as SGDLS and CDR2 as YYNGEE. V lost 4 bases to trimming and J lost 4 bases; unmatched junction nucleotides: 5. The CDR3 contains 14 residues. CDR3 residues: CASSQGDRYNEQFF. The CDR3 DNA reads TGTGCCAGCAGCCAGGGGGACAGATACAATGAGCAGTTCTTC.

As to this clonotype: A much more abundant neighbour one base away suggests this may be a read error. The chain is built from TRBV11-2 and TRBJ2-3, with D perhaps assigned TRBD1 or TRBD2 (5 bases each). This CDR3 is 16 amino acids long. CDR1 SGHAT and CDR2 FQNNGV come from the germline V gene. The CDR3 DNA reads TGTGCCAGCAGTTGGGGTCGGACATCGGGAAGAGATGCGCAGTATTTT. It specifies CASSWGRTSGRDAQYF.

CDR3 nucleotide sequence: TGCAGTGCTCCCAGGACAGGGGCGACTTACTATGGCTACACCTTC. Translating it yields CSAPRTGATYYGYTF. V usage is TRBV20-1 and J usage is TRBJ1-2; TRBD1 matches at 9 bases. The ends lost 5 bases at V and 3 bases at J; junction bases unmatched: 10. This CDR3 is built from 15 residues. Germline values: CDR1 DFQATT, CDR2 SNEGSKA (reference sequence).

This clonotype was observed many times. The J gene is TRBJ2-1, the V gene TRBV7-2; D perhaps matches TRBD1 (5 bases). The V and J ends lost 5 bases and 6 bases respectively, with 8 bases between them. The V gene's germline CDR1 is SGHTA and CDR2 FQGNSA. The CDR3 is made up of 12 amino acids. This CDR3 is CASSQTVNEQFF. The CDR3 coding sequence is TGTGCCAGCAGCCAGACAGTCAATGAGCAGTTCTTC.

The J gene is TRBJ1-2, the V gene TRBV4-2, with D uncertain. V dropped 0 bases and J dropped 8 bases, with 16 bases sitting between them. The germline gives CDR1 LGHNA, CDR2 YNFKEQ. The CDR3 contains 15 residues. The CDR3 nucleotides read TGTGCCAGCAGCCAAGATCCCGGACCCCTAAGGGGCTACACCTTC. Translation gives CASSQDPGPLRGYTF.